A single sample gave rise to the 25 T cell receptor beta chains below, sequenced in a study of cytomegalovirus exposure and HLA in healthy donors. This PCR relied on a set of 60 Vbeta primers and 13 Jbeta primers. Sequencing was performed with immunoSEQ multiplex PCR; in TCRdb, only in-frame clones are kept and a portion is missing. The sample comprises about 200,000 clones, roughly 80% of which are singletons, and about 2.5% rests with the top ten. The sample consisted of PBMCs. Receptor source: a middle-aged woman in good health and CMV-seronegative.

This chain uses TRBV27 with TRBJ2-7; tentatively, D is TRBD1 (6 bases). Germline CDR1 and CDR2: MNHEY and SMNVEV (reference sequence). V dropped 6 bases and J dropped 2 bases, with 17 bases sitting between them. CDR3 size: 15 residues. CDR3 nucleotide sequence: TGTGCCAGCAGGTCCACCCAGGGGTTCCCCTACGAGCAGTACTTC. It is translated as CASRSTQGFPYEQYF.

The V gene is TRBV12-2, the J gene TRBJ2-1; the table's D gene call, TRBD2, was not cross checked with the DNA. TRBV12-2 is a recognized pseudogene. This CDR3 contains 19 residues. The chain's CDR3 is CASRPLGPLAVISYNEQFF. CDR3 nucleotides: TGTGCAAGTCGCCCATTGGGGCCTCTAGCGGTGATCTCCTACAATGAGCAGTTCTTC.

The chain is built from TRBV12-5 and TRBJ2-1; unclear D gene. V was pared by 7 bases and J by 7 bases, with 17 bases between. The CDR3 is made up of 14 amino acids. Germline CDR1 is LGHNT and CDR2 is FRNRAP. The CDR3 bases are TGTGCTAGTGCTAGAGAGACCCCACGGAATGAGCAGTTCTTC. Amino acids: CASARETPRNEQFF.

The chain couples TRBV27 to TRBJ2-2; TRBD2 is a possible D gene (7 bases). V lost 7 bases, J lost 2 bases, and 14 bases lay in between. The germline V gene has CDR1 MNHEY and CDR2 SMNVEV (reference sequence). The CDR3 has 15 residues. The CDR3: CASTWGGINTGELFF. CDR3 nucleotide sequence: TGTGCCAGCACTTGGGGGGGCATTAACACCGGGGAGCTGTTTTTT.

This clone has only one observation. The CDR3 DNA is TGTGCCTGGAGGGCAAGCGGAGATTACAATGAGCAGTTCTTC. Residues: CAWRASGDYNEQFF. V gene TRBV30 combines with J gene TRBJ2-1, with D possibly matching TRBD2 (5 bases). Germline V gene sequence: CDR1 GTSNPN, CDR2 SVGIG (reference sequence). V lost 3 bases to trimming and J lost 4 bases, with 13 bases between them. The CDR3 totals 14 residues.

This clone was detected once. The chain recombines TRBV7-9 with TRBJ2-3; possible D gene TRBD1, 6 bases. The ends were cut back, 3 bases at V and 0 bases at J, with 16 bases in the middle. The CDR3 extends over 17 amino acids. Per germline, CDR1 SEHNR and CDR2 FQNEAQ (reference sequence). The DNA of the CDR3 is TGTGCCAGCAGCTTGGGGGCTACCGCATTAAGCACAGATACGCAGTATTTT. This codes for CASSLGATALSTDTQYF.

The chain is built from TRBV27 and TRBJ2-2, with D perhaps matching TRBD2 (5 bases). V lost 5 bases and J lost 1, with 14 bases in between. The CDR3 totals 16 residues. Germline CDR1 is MNHEY and CDR2 is SMNVEV (reference sequence). In DNA form, the CDR3 reads TGTGCCAGCAGTACCGTCCGGGGTGGGAACACCGGGGAGCTGTTTTTT. Residues: CASSTVRGGNTGELFF.

The rearrangement links TRBV5-1 to TRBJ2-7, with 8 bases lining up with TRBD2. Germline CDR1 is SGHRS and CDR2 is YFSETQ. V gave up 7 bases and J gave up 0 bases; unmatched junction bases: 15. This CDR3 region has 17 residues. The CDR3 nucleotides are TGCGCCAGCCAGATAGCGGGGCTAGGGGCAGGCTCCTACGAGCAGTACTTC. It codes for CASQIAGLGAGSYEQYF.

V usage is TRBV5-1 and J usage is TRBJ1-1, with D hard to call. V was pared by 4 bases and J by 6 bases, with 13 bases between. The CDR3 is 13 amino acids. Germline CDR1 SGHRS, CDR2 YFSETQ. CDR3 loop: CASSLSGAAEAFF. The CDR3 nucleotides read TGCGCCAGCAGCCTGTCCGGCGCGGCTGAAGCTTTCTTT. Using reference TRBV5-1 and TRBJ1-1 for the parts outside the CDR3, the full variable domain is KAGVTQTPRYLIKTRGQQVTLSCSPISGHRSVSWYQQTPGQGLQFLFEYFSETQRNKGNFPGRFSGRQFSNSRSEMNVSTLELGDSALYLCASSLSGAAEAFFGQGTRLTVV.

The rearrangement links TRBV6-5 to TRBJ1-2; a weak D match, TRBD1 (6 bases). CDR1 MNHEY and CDR2 SVGAGI come from the germline V gene. The CDR3 is made up of 14 amino acids. The V gene lost 0 bases and the J gene lost 5 bases, with 10 bases spanning the gap. The CDR3 bases are TGTGCCAGCAGTTACTCGAGGGGGATTTATGGCTACACCTTC. Its translation: CASSYSRGIYGYTF.

In its sample, this clone was seen a few times. The chain joins TRBV4-2 to TRBJ2-7; 11 bases agree with TRBD2. Germline CDR1 LGHNA, CDR2 YNFKEQ. V was clipped by 5 bases and J by 3 bases; unmatched bases: 6. CDR3 length equals 15 residues. For the CDR3, the DNA is TGTGCCAGCAGCTTACTAGCGGGAGAACGCTACGAGCAGTACTTC. Translation gives CASSLLAGERYEQYF.

V and J are TRBV9 and TRBJ1-6; 7 positions agree with TRBD1. Germline assignment: CDR1 SGDLS and CDR2 YYNGEE. CDR3 length equals 16 residues. V gave up 0 bases and J gave up 7 bases; unmatched junction bases: 7. The CDR3 region has the DNA TGTGCCAGCAGCGTAGAGAAGGGGGCTTTGAATTCACCCCTCCACTTT. It translates to CASSVEKGALNSPLHF. The entire variable domain, with the rest obtained from reference TRBV9 and TRBJ1-6, is as follows: DSGVTQTPKHLITATGQRVTLRCSPRSGDLSVYWYQQSLDQGLQFLIQYYNGEERAKGNILERFSAQQFPDLHSELNLSSLELGDSALYFCASSVEKGALNSPLHFGNGTRLTVT.

The chain recombines TRBV2 with TRBJ2-7; D might be TRBD2 (5 bases). V was shortened by 1 base and J by 4 bases, with 8 bases between the two germline ends. CDR3 size: 13 residues. The germline V gene encodes CDR1 SNHLY and CDR2 FYNNEI. CDR3 DNA: TGTGCCAGCAGTGAAGGGACGGGGTACGAGCAGTACTTC. As protein: CASSEGTGYEQYF.

The chain employs TRBV6-4 and TRBJ2-2, with 10 bases identical to TRBD2. CDR3 length equals 15 residues. Germline V CDR1 and CDR2: MRHNA, SNTAGT. Trimming took 8 bases from V and 1 from J; bases not matched to a gene: 4. The CDR3 bases are TGTGCCAGCGGGGGGACTAGCGAGAACACCGGGGAGCTGTTTTTT. The encoded protein is CASGGTSENTGELFF.

This chain joins TRBV2 and TRBJ2-3, with 7 positions matching TRBD2. Trimming removed 11 bases from V and 1 base from J; junction bases left unmatched: 6. The germline gives CDR1 SNHLY, CDR2 FYNNEI. The CDR3 extends over 13 amino acids. CDR3 sequence (DNA): TGTGCCGGTCAGCGGGACCGCACAGATACGCAGTATTTT. This sequence encodes CAGQRDRTDTQYF. The whole variable domain, filled in from reference TRBV2 and TRBJ2-3, reads EPEVTQTPSHQVTQMGQEVILRCVPISNHLYFYWYRQILGQKVEFLVSFYNNEISEKSEIFDDQFSVERPDGSNFTLKIRSTKLEDSAMYFCAGQRDRTDTQYFGPGTRLTVL.

V gene TRBV19 combines with J gene TRBJ2-7; D is perhaps TRBD1 (5 bases). Trimming shortened V by 5 bases and J by 7 bases, and 24 bases separated the two germline ends. Germline V gene lookup returns CDR1 LNHDA and CDR2 SQIVND (reference sequence). CDR3 length: 16 residues. The CDR3 DNA is TGTGCCAGTAGTGAATCAGGGTATTGGGAAGGAAGGGAGCAGTACTTC. This encodes CASSESGYWEGREQYF.

The V gene is TRBV6-4, the J gene TRBJ2-2, with 11 bases that match TRBD2. The CDR3 is 18 residues long. The germline CDR1 and CDR2 sequences are MRHNA and SNTAGT. Trimming cost V 3 bases and J 0 bases; bases outside gene matches: 6. CDR3 loop: CASSEGLAGGTNTGELFF. The CDR3 bases are TGTGCCAGCAGTGAAGGTCTAGCGGGAGGCACGAACACCGGGGAGCTGTTTTTT.

This chain joins TRBV7-9 and TRBJ1-3; 7 bases line up with TRBD1. The germline gives CDR1 SEHNR, CDR2 FQNEAQ (reference sequence). With 5 bases clipped from V and 4 bases from J, the junction kept 11 bases outside the gene matches. CDR3 size: 16 residues. CDR3 amino acids: CASSPSAVDRGNTIYF. The CDR3 DNA sequence: TGTGCCAGCAGCCCATCCGCCGTGGACAGGGGAAACACCATATATTTT.

This rearrangement joins TRBV27 to TRBJ2-2, with 10 bases that match TRBD2. J gave up 3 bases and V 6 bases, and 7 bases lay outside the gene matches. The V gene's germline CDR1 is MNHEY and CDR2 SMNVEV (reference sequence). CDR3 length equals 16 residues. The CDR3 nucleotides read TGTGCCAGCAGATCTAGCGGGAGAAGGGACACCGGGGAGCTGTTTTTT. This codes for CASRSSGRRDTGELFF.

The chain couples TRBV5-4 to TRBJ2-2; 8 nucleotides match TRBD2. V dropped 4 bases and J dropped 4; count of bases not matched to a gene: 6. The CDR3 runs to 15 residues. The germline gives CDR1 SGHNT, CDR2 YYREEE (reference sequence). This CDR3 reads CASSQSGRGTGELFF. The CDR3 DNA reads as TGTGCCAGCAGCCAGAGCGGGAGAGGCACCGGGGAGCTGTTTTTT.

V is TRBV9 and J is TRBJ2-2; D might be TRBD2 (5 bases). V was trimmed by 2 bases and J by 4 bases, leaving 6 bases between them. Germline CDR1 and CDR2: SGDLS and YYNGEE. CDR3 size: 13 residues. Written as DNA, the CDR3 is TGTGCCAGCAGCGTCGGGATCACCGGGGAGCTGTTTTTT. Amino acids: CASSVGITGELFF.

This clone was detected once. V gene TRBV27 combines with J gene TRBJ2-7, with a possible D match to TRBD1 (5 bases). V was shortened by 3 bases and J by 5 bases, with 14 bases between the two germline ends. Germline CDR1 reads MNHEY; CDR2 reads SMNVEV (reference sequence). This CDR3 has 14 residues. CDR3 DNA: TGTGCCAGCAGTTTTGGGCAGGGTTTGCACGAGCAGTACTTC. Protein: CASSFGQGLHEQYF.

The J gene is TRBJ2-3, the V gene TRBV29-1; D might be TRBD1 (6 bases). Germline V gene lookup returns CDR1 SQVTM and CDR2 ANQGSEA. With 5 bases removed from V and 1 base from J, the gap between germline ends came to 13 bases. This CDR3 comprises 14 residues. The CDR3: CSVTTWTGTDTQYF. The CDR3 DNA sequence: TGCAGCGTTACGACCTGGACAGGCACAGATACGCAGTATTTT.

This sequence joins TRBV15 and TRBJ2-1; no clear D. V lost 1 base and J 4 bases, leaving 8 bases between the germline ends. Germline CDR1 LNHNV, CDR2 YYDKDF (reference sequence). The CDR3 sequence is 14 residues long. The CDR3 DNA follows: TGTGCCACCAGCAGAGTTTCCCCATACAATGAGCAGTTCTTC. The encoded protein is CATSRVSPYNEQFF.

This chain connects TRBV28 to TRBJ1-5; D is unresolved. This CDR3 is 14 amino acids long. From germline, CDR1 is MDHEN and CDR2 SYDVKM. Trimming pared 1 base from V and 5 bases from J, leaving 9 bases between. The CDR3: CASSLSSGHQPQHF. The DNA for the CDR3 is TGTGCCAGCAGTTTATCCTCGGGTCATCAGCCCCAGCATTTT.